This TCR gamma chain was observed in a study of gamma-delta chains in newborns, infants, children. Overall study context: Innate gammadelta T cells reportedly expand polyclonally right after birth, driven by microbial exposure, per the title.

TCRdb re-called clones from the reads using CATT. The table has fewer than 3,500 gamma-chain clones, 26% seen once; the top ten hold 20%. CDR3 length equals 16 residues. In germline, CDR1 is GITISATS, CDR2 ISYDGTV (reference sequence). Germline trimming cut 0 bases from V and 12 bases from J; bases unmatched to any gene: 8. This clone has only a few counts. The sequencing sample was made of blood. The receptor was isolated from a child who was a newborn, infant or young child, either healthy, febrile or measles-vaccinated (not recorded which). V and J are TRGV9 and TRGJP. CDR3 DNA: TGTGCCTTGTGGGAGGTGCAGAGGTCGGGCAAAAAAATCAAGGTATTT. Translation: CALWEVQRSGKKIKVF.